A selection of T cell receptor beta chains follows, all from one sample in a study of blood T cell repertoires in COVID-19. Profiled with immunoSEQ multiplex PCR; TCRdb holds only in-frame clones, not every one. The data contain 140,000 to 150,000 clones, 75% to 90% of them singletons. Sequencing was performed on peripheral blood. The origin of the receptors is a human donor in a cohort sampled during active COVID-19. CDR3s include the opening cysteine and the closing phenylalanine or tryptophan. The order of the fields is D gene, V gene, J gene, CDR3 protein, CDR3 DNA. The D gene is left open where the match is weak.

>NA|TRBV11-1|TRBJ2-1
CASSSSSLGQFF
TGTGCCAGCAGCAGTTCTAGCCTAGGGCAGTTCTTC
>TRBD1|TRBV5-5|TRBJ1-2
CASSLGPEGALYGYTF
TGTGCCAGCAGCTTGGGTCCGGAGGGGGCTCTATATGGCTACACCTTC
>TRBD1|TRBV2|TRBJ1-2
CASSGTGDGYTF
TGTGCCAGCAGTGGGACAGGGGATGGCTACACCTTC
>NA|TRBV10-3|TRBJ2-2
CAIIGRLDTGELFF
TGTGCCATCATTGGCCGACTGGACACCGGGGAGCTGTTTTTT
>TRBD2|TRBV5-1|TRBJ2-5
CASSLTSGNQETQYF
TGCGCCAGCAGCCTCACTAGCGGGAATCAAGAGACCCAGTACTTC
>NA|TRBV5-4|TRBJ1-2
CASSLAAFRDNYGYTF
TGTGCCAGCAGCCTGGCAGCCTTCAGGGATAACTATGGCTACACCTTC
>NA|TRBV27|TRBJ1-1
CASSLSGDSSRRAFF
TGTGCCAGCAGTTTATCCGGAGACAGTTCCCGTCGGGCTTTCTTT
>TRBD2|TRBV5-1|TRBJ2-2
CASSFLAGEGVTGELFF
TGCGCCAGCAGCTTCCTAGCGGGAGAGGGGGTAACCGGGGAGCTGTTTTTT
>TRBD2|TRBV18|TRBJ2-3
CASSPREGRVQDTQYF
TGTGCCAGCTCACCACGGGAGGGCAGGGTTCAGGATACGCAGTATTTT
>NA|TRBV19|TRBJ2-2
CASSIVSRGELFF
TGTGCCAGTAGTATAGTTTCTCGCGGGGAGCTGTTTTTT
>NA|TRBV4-1|TRBJ2-2
CASSQEGGRGRRVYTGELFF
TGCGCCAGCAGCCAAGAAGGAGGCAGGGGCCGCCGGGTTTACACCGGGGAGCTGTTTTTT
>TRBD1|TRBV27|TRBJ1-4
CASSLGQGLNEKLFF
TGTGCCAGCAGTTTAGGACAGGGGCTTAATGAAAAACTGTTTTTT
>NA|TRBV7-9|TRBJ2-3
CASSVDWTDTQYF
TGTGCCAGCAGCGTCGACTGGACAGATACGCAGTATTTT
>NA|TRBV7-9|TRBJ1-1
CASTQEVEDEAFF
TGTGCCAGCACTCAGGAGGTGGAGGACGAAGCTTTCTTT
>NA|TRBV4-1|TRBJ1-5
CASSQEGGGALSNQPQHF
TGCGCCAGCAGCCAAGAGGGGGGAGGGGCCCTGAGCAATCAGCCCCAGCATTTT
>NA|TRBV7-8|TRBJ2-1
CASSSLGGAPPQSEQFF
TGTGCCAGCAGCTCCCTCGGGGGAGCGCCGCCTCAATCGGAGCAGTTCTTC
>TRBD1|TRBV7-6|TRBJ1-5
CASSPGDRGNQPQHF
TGTGCCAGCAGCCCCGGGGACAGGGGCAATCAGCCCCAGCATTTT
>NA|TRBV11-2|TRBJ2-2
CASSSVLIQGGRTGELFF
TGTGCCAGCAGCTCTGTTCTAATACAGGGTGGTAGGACCGGGGAGCTGTTTTTT